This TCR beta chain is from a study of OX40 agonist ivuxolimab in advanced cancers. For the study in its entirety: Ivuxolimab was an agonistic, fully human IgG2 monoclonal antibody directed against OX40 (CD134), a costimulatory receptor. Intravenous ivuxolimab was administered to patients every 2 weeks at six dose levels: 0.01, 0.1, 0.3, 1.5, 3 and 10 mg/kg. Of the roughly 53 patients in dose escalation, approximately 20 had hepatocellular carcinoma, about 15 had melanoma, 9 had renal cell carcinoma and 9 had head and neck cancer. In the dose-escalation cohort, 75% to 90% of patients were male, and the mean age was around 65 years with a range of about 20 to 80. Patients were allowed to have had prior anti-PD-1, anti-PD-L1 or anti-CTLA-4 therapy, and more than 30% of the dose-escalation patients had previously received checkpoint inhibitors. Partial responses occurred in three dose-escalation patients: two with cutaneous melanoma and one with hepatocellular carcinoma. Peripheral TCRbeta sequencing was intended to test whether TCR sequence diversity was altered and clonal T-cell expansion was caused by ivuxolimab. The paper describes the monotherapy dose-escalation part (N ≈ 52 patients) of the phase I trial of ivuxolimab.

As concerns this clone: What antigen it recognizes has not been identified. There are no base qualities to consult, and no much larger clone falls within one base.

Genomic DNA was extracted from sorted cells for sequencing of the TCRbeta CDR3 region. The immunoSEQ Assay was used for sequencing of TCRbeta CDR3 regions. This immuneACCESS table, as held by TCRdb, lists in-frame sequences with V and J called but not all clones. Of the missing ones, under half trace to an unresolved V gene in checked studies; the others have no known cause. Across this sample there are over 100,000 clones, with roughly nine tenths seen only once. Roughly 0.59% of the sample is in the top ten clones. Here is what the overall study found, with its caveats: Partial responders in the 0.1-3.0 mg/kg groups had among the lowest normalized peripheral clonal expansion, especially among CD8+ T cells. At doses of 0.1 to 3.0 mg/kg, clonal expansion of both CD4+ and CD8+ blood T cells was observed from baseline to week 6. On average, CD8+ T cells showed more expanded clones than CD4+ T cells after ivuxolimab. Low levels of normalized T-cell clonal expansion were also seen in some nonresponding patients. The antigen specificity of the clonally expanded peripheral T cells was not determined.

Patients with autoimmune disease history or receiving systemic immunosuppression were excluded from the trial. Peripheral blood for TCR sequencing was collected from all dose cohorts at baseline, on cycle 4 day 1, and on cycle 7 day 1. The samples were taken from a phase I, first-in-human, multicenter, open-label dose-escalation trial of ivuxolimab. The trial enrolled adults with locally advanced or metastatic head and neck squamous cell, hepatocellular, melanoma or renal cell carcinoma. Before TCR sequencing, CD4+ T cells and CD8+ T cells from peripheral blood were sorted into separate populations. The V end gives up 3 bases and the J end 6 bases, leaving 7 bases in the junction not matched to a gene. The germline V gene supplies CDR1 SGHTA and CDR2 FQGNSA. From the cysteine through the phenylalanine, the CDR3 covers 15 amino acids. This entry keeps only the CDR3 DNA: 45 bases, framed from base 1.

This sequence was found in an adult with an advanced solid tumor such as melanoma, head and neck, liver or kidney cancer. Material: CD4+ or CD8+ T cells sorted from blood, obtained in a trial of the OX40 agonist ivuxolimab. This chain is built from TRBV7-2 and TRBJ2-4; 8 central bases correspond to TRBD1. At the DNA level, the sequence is TGTGCCAGCAGCTTGGCCAGGGGGCTTGGAAACATTCAGTACTTC. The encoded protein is CASSLARGLGNIQYF. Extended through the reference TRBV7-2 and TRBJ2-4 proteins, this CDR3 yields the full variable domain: GAGVSQSPSNKVTEKGKDVELRCDPISGHTALYWYRQSLGQGLEFLIYFQGNSAPDKSGLPSDRFSAERTGGSVSTLTIQRTQQEDSAVYLCASSLARGLGNIQYFGAGTRLSVL.